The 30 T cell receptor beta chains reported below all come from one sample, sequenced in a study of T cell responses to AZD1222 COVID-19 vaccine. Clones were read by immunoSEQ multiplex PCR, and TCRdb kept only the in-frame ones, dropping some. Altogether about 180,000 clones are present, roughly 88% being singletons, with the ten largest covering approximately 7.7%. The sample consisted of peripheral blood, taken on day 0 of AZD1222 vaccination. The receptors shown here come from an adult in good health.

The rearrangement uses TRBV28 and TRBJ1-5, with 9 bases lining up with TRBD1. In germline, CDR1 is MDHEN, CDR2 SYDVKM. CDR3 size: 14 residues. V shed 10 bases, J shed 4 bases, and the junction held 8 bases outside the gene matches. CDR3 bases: TGTGCCACCCGCGGGACAGGGTGGAATCAGCCCCAGCATTTT. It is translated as CATRGTGWNQPQHF.

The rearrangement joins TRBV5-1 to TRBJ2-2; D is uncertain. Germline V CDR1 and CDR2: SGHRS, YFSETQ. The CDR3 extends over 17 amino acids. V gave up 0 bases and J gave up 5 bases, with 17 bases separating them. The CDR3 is CASSLGWARSLTGELFF. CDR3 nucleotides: TGCGCCAGCAGCTTGGGATGGGCTCGATCCCTGACCGGGGAGCTGTTTTTT.

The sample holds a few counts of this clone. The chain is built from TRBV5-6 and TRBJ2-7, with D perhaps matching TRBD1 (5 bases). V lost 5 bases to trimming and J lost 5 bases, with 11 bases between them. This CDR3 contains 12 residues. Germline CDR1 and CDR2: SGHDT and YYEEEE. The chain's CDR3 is CASRPLRDEQYF. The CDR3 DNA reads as TGTGCCAGCAGACCCCTCAGGGACGAGCAGTACTTC.

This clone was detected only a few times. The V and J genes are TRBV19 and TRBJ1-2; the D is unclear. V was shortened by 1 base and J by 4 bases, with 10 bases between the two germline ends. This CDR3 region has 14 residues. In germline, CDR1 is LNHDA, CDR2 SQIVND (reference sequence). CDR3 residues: CASSIANSVYGYTF. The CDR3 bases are TGTGCCAGTAGTATAGCCAACAGCGTCTATGGCTACACCTTC.

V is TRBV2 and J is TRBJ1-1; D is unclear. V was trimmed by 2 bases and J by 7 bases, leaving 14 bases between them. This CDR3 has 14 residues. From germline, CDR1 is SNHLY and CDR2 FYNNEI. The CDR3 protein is CASSEWLGYGEAFF. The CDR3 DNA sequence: TGTGCCAGCAGTGAATGGTTGGGTTATGGTGAAGCTTTCTTT.

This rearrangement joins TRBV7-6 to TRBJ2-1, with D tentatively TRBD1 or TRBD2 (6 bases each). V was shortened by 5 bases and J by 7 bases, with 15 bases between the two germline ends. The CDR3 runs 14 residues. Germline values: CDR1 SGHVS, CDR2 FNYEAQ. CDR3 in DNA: TGTGCCAGCAGCCTATCGGGGGCGCTTAATGAGCAGTTCTTC. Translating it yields CASSLSGALNEQFF.

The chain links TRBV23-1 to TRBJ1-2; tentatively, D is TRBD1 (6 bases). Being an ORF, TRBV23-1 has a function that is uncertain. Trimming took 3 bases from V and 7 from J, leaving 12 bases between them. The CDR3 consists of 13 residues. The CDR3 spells CASSQRGGGGYTF. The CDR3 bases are TGCGCCAGCAGTCAGAGGGGGGGCGGTGGCTACACCTTC.

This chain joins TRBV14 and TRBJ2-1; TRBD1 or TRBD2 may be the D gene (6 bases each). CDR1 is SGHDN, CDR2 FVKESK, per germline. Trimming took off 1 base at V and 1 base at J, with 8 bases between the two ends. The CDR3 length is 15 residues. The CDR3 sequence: CASSQGGGSYNEQFF. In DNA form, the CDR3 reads TGTGCCAGCAGCCAAGGAGGGGGGTCCTACAATGAGCAGTTCTTC.

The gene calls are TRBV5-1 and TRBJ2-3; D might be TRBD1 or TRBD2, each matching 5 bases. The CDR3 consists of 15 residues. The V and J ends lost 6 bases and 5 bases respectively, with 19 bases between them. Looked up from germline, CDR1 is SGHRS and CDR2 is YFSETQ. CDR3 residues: CASTKGTPRIDTQYF. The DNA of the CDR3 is TGCGCCAGCACCAAAGGGACCCCTCGGATAGATACGCAGTATTTT.

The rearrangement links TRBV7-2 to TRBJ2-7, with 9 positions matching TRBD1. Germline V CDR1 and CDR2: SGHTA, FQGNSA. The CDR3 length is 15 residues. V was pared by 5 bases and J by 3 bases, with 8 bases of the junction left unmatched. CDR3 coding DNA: TGTGCCAGCAGCGGGGGGACAGGGCTAAGCTACGAGCAGTACTTC. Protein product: CASSGGTGLSYEQYF.

The CDR3, as DNA: TGCGCCAGCAGCCAGGCAAAACCCAAAAACATTCAGTACTTC. Its translation is CASSQAKPKNIQYF. This chain joins TRBV4-3 and TRBJ2-4; D is unclear. V lost 3 bases, J lost 2 bases, and 8 bases lay in between. CDR1 and CDR2 (germline): LGHNA, YSLEER. The CDR3 length is 14 residues.

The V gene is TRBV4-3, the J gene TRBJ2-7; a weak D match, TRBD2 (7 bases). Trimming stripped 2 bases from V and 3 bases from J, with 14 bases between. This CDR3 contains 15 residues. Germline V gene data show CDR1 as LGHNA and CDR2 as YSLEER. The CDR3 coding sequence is TGCGCCAGCAGCCAAAGTTCGGGGGGCGTCTACGAGCAGTACTTC. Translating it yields CASSQSSGGVYEQYF.

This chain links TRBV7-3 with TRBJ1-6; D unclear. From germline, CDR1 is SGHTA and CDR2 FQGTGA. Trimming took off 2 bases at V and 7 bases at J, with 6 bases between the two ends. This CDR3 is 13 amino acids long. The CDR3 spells CASSLSPNSPLHF. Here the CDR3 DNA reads TGTGCCAGCAGCTTATCCCCGAATTCACCCCTCCACTTT.

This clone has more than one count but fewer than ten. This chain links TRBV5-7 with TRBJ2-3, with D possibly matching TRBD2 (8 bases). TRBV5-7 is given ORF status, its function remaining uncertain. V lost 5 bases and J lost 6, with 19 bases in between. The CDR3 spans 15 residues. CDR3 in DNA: TGTGCCAGCAGGATAGGGACTAGGGGGCGGGATACGCAGTATTTT. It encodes CASRIGTRGRDTQYF.

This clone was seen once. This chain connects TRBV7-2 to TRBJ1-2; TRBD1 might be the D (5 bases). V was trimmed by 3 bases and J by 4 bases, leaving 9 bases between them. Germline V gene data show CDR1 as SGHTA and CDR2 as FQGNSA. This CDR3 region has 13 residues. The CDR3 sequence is CASSLGTSYGYTF. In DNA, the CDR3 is TGTGCCAGCAGCTTGGGGACGTCCTATGGCTACACCTTC.

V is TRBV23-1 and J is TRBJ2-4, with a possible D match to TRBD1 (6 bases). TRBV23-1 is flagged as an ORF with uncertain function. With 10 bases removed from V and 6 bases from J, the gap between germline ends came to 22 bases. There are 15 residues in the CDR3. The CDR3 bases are TGCGCCACCGTCTCAGGGGCCGCCCCCCCAAACATTCAGTACTTC. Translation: CATVSGAAPPNIQYF.

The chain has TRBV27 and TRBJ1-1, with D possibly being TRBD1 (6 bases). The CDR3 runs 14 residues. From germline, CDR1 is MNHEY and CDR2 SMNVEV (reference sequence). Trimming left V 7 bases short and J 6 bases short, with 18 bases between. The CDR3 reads CASKLQGGGAEAFF. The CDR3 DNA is TGTGCCAGCAAACTACAGGGCGGGGGTGCTGAAGCTTTCTTT.

The CDR3 bases are TGTGCCAGTAGTAAAGGGACAGGGGTTTCACCCCTCCACTTT. This encodes CASSKGTGVSPLHF. The chain has TRBV19 and TRBJ1-6; 10 bases agree with TRBD1. With 4 bases clipped from V and 9 bases from J, the junction kept 3 bases outside the gene matches. The CDR3 covers 14 residues. From germline, CDR1 is LNHDA and CDR2 SQIVND (reference sequence).

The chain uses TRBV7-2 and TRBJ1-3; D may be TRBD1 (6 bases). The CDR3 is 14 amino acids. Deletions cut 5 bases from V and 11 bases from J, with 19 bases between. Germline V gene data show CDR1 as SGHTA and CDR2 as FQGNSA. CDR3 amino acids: CASSPKGGRGAIYF. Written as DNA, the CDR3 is TGTGCCAGCAGCCCCAAGGGGGGCAGAGGCGCCATATATTTT.

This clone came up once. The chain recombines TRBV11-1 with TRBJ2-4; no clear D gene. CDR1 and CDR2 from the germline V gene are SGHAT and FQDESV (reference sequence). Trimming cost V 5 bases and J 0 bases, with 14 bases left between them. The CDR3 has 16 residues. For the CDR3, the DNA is TGTGCCAGCAGCCCCGGGCCATATCTAGCCAAAAACATTCAGTACTTC. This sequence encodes CASSPGPYLAKNIQYF.

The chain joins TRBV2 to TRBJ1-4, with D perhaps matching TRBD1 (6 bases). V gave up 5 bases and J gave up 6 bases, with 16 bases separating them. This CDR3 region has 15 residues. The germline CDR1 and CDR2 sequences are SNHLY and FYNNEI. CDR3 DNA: TGTGCCAGCAGTCTAGGGGACATTACTGATGAAAAACTGTTTTTT. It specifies CASSLGDITDEKLFF.

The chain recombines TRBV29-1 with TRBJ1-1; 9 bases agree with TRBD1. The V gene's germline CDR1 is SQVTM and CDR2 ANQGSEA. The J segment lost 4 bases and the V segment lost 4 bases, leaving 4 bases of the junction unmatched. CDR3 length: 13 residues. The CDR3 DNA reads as TGCAGCGTTGGGGACAGGGCGGGCACTGAAGCTTTCTTT. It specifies CSVGDRAGTEAFF.

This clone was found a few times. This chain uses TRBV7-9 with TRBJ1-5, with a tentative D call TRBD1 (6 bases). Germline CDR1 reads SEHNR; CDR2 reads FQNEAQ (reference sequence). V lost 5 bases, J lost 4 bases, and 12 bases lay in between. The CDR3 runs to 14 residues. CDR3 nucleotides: TGTGCCAGCAGCCAAGGGGGGGCGAATCAGCCCCAGCATTTT. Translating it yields CASSQGGANQPQHF.

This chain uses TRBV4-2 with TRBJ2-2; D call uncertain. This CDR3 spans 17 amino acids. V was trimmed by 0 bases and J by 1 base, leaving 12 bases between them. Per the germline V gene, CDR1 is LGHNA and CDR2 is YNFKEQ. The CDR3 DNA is TGTGCCAGCAGCCAAGAACGGGTAGGAGTGAACACCGGGGAGCTGTTTTTT. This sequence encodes CASSQERVGVNTGELFF.

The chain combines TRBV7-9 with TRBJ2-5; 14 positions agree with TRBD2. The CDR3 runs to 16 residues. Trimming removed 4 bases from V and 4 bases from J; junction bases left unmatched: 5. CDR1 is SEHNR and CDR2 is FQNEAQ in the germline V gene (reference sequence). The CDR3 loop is CASSYSGTSGGETQYF. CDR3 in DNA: TGTGCCAGCAGCTATTCCGGGACTAGCGGGGGAGAGACCCAGTACTTC.

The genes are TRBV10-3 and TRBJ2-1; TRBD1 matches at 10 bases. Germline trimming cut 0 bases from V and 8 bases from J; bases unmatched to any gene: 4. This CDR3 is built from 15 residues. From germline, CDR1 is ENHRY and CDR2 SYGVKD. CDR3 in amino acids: CAISESMGQGYEQFF. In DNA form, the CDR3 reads TGTGCCATCAGTGAGTCGATGGGACAGGGGTATGAGCAGTTCTTC.

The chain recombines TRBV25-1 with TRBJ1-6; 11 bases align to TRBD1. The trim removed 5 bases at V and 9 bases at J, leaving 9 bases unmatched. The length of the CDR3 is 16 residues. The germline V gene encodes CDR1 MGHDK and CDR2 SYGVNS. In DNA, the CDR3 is TGTGCCAGCAGTTACTCCCGGACAGGGGGCGTTTCACCCCTCCACTTT. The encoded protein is CASSYSRTGGVSPLHF.

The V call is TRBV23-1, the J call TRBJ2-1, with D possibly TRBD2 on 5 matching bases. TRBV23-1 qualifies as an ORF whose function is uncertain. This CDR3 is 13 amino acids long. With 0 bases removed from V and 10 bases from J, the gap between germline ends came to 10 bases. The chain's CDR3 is CASSQSPGKEQFF. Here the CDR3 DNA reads TGCGCCAGCAGTCAATCGCCGGGGAAGGAGCAGTTCTTC.

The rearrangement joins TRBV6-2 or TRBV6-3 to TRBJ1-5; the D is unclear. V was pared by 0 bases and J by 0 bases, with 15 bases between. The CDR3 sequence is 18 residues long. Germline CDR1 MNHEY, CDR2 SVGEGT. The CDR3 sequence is CASSYSGRTTYSNQPQHF. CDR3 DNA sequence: TGTGCCAGCAGTTACTCTGGCAGGACGACTTATAGCAATCAGCCCCAGCATTTT.

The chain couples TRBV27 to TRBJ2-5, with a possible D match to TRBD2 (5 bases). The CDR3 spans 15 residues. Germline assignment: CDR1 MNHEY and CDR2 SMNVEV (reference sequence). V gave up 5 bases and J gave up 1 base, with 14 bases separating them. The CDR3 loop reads CASSHLGGPQETQYF. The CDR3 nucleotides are TGTGCCAGCAGTCATCTTGGAGGACCCCAAGAGACCCAGTACTTC.